This note documents a single T cell receptor (beta chain) sequence. The specificity of this receptor is unknown. No base-level quality is on record; no much larger clone is a single base apart. This sample stems from a study of T-cell reconstitution after alpha-beta-depleted transplantation in children (dated by TCRdb to about 2016). Some background on the complete study: Using TCR repertoire profiling, the study followed T-cell immune reconstitution in a quantitative way in children after TCRalphabeta/CD19-depleted allogeneic hematopoietic cell transplantation.

The receptor library was made with PCR. The data were produced on an Illumina HiSeq 2500. TCR library preparation used molecular barcoding, with unique molecular identifiers applied to normalize quantification of the TCRbeta repertoire. In TCRdb, the public reads were trimmed at Q25 with fastp and aligned with MiXCR, with productive beta chains retained. Identical CDR3 proteins give one entry, which carries the most common genes and DNA. Counted in this sample were some 530,000 distinct CDR3 sequences; around 12% of them appeared once. Clones ranked in the top ten supply around 6% of the sample. The receptor was isolated from a human donor who donated a stem cell graft to a child with combined immunodeficiency. The specimen comprised PBMCs from the stem cell graft donor, sampled from the stem cell graft.

The encoded CDR3 is CASSLGQFNSGANVLTF. The nucleotide sequence reads TGTGCCAGCAGTTTGGGACAATTTAACTCTGGGGCCAACGTCCTGACTTTC. The rearrangement combines TRBV27 with TRBJ2-6; the D gene is perhaps TRBD1, from 6 matching bases. The CDR3, from cysteine to phenylalanine, totals 17 residues. CDR3 DNA is the only sequence kept; it has 51 bases, read in frame from the first base. CDR1 is given as MNHEY and CDR2 as SMNVEV, both from the germline V gene (reference sequence). V is clipped by 3 bases and J by 0 bases, and the sequence between their germline boundaries is 12 bases long.